A single sample is the source of the 15 T cell receptor beta chains below, sequenced in a study of shared clonotypes between healthy human individuals. Clones were sequenced by immunoSEQ multiplex PCR, and TCRdb holds only the in-frame ones, with some missing. The sample has 550,000 to 700,000 clones, about three quarters seen once. Source material: memory CD4+ T cells sorted from blood. The subset: CD45RA-negative fraction. The receptor source for this set is a woman in her 30s in good health.

The genes are TRBV7-9 and TRBJ2-5; 10 positions agree with TRBD2. Germline V lookup: CDR1 SEHNR, CDR2 FQNEAQ (reference sequence). V trimming: 5 bases; J trimming: 2 bases; junction bases outside the gene matches: 5. The CDR3 consists of 15 residues. Written as DNA, the CDR3 is TGTGCCAGCAGCGTACCACTAGCGGGACAAGAGACCCAGTACTTC. Translating it yields CASSVPLAGQETQYF.

This clone has more than one count but fewer than ten. The rearrangement uses TRBV5-1 and TRBJ1-2; 7 bases map to TRBD1. CDR1 SGHRS and CDR2 YFSETQ come from the germline V gene. Trimming took 2 bases from V and 2 from J; bases not matched to a gene: 6. This CDR3 contains 15 residues. The CDR3 loop reads CASSFKEQGNYGYTF. For the CDR3, the DNA is TGCGCCAGCAGCTTTAAAGAACAGGGGAACTATGGCTACACCTTC.

The rearrangement uses TRBV19 and TRBJ2-3; D ambiguous. The germline V gene encodes CDR1 LNHDA and CDR2 SQIVND (reference sequence). Trimming stripped 1 base from V and 0 bases from J, with 8 bases between. The CDR3 loop spans 15 amino acids. CDR3 DNA sequence: TGTGCCAGTAGTATAGGCCCGGGTAGCACAGATACGCAGTATTTT. Protein product: CASSIGPGSTDTQYF.

This chain links TRBV2 with TRBJ2-6, with unresolved D. Germline CDR1 reads SNHLY; CDR2 reads FYNNEI. The CDR3 spans 16 residues. Trimming stripped 4 bases from V and 0 bases from J, with 10 bases between. CDR3 region: CASSAGSLSGANVLTF. The CDR3 region has the DNA TGTGCCAGCAGTGCCGGTAGTCTCTCTGGGGCCAACGTCCTGACTTTC.

V and J are TRBV28 and TRBJ2-5; D gene unclear. The CDR3 extends over 13 amino acids. Trimming removed 9 bases from V and 4 bases from J, with 15 bases in between. Germline values: CDR1 MDHEN, CDR2 SYDVKM. CDR3 sequence (DNA): TGTGCCAGAGAGAATTGGCGGAGAGAGACCCAGTACTTC. Translating it yields CARENWRRETQYF. The full variable domain, in which reference TRBV28 and TRBJ2-5 provide the parts outside the CDR3, is DVKVTQSSRYLVKRTGEKVFLECVQDMDHENMFWYRQDPGLGLRLIYFSYDVKMKEKGDIPEGYSVSREKKERFSLILESASTNQTSMYLCARENWRRETQYFGPGTRLLVL.

The chain combines TRBV7-2 with TRBJ2-1; 7 nucleotides match TRBD2. V lost 7 bases, J lost 0 bases, and 6 bases stayed unmatched. The CDR3 loop spans 15 amino acids. Per germline, CDR1 SGHTA and CDR2 FQGNSA. CDR3 DNA sequence: TGTGCCAGCATCACCCAGCGGGACTCCTACAATGAGCAGTTCTTC. This encodes CASITQRDSYNEQFF.

The chain carries TRBV28 and TRBJ2-7; perhaps TRBD2 as D (6 bases). This CDR3 is 14 amino acids long. Trimming removed 5 bases from V and 4 bases from J, with 15 bases in between. Per germline, CDR1 MDHEN and CDR2 SYDVKM. The chain's CDR3 is CASSPPTGEYEQYF. The CDR3 bases are TGTGCCAGCAGTCCGCCGACGGGGGAGTACGAGCAGTACTTC.

The V gene is TRBV7-2, the J gene TRBJ2-7, with D unclear. The CDR3 is 13 amino acids. Germline CDR1 reads SGHTA; CDR2 reads FQGNSA. Deletions cut 3 bases from V and 4 bases from J, with 10 bases between. The chain's CDR3 is CASSFKGMYEQYF. CDR3 nucleotides: TGTGCCAGCAGCTTCAAGGGAATGTACGAGCAGTACTTC.

J is TRBJ1-2 and V is TRBV15; D remains unclear. V lost 3 bases and J lost 5, with 7 bases in between. CDR1 and CDR2 (germline): LNHNV, YYDKDF (reference sequence). The CDR3 is 12 amino acids. Here the CDR3 reads CATSSDVYGYTF. Here the CDR3 DNA reads TGTGCCACCAGCAGTGACGTTTATGGCTACACCTTC.

This clone showed up just once. The rearrangement links TRBV11-1 to TRBJ2-2; D is uncertain. The germline V gene encodes CDR1 SGHAT and CDR2 FQDESV (reference sequence). The CDR3 spans 15 residues. Deletions cut 1 base from V and 6 bases from J, with 12 bases between. In nucleotides, the CDR3 is TGTGCCAGCAGCTTAGGCTGGGTCTCGTCCGGGGAGCTGTTTTTT. Protein product: CASSLGWVSSGELFF.

This clone has only a few counts. V usage is TRBV14 and J usage is TRBJ1-2; D possibly corresponds to TRBD1 (5 bases). Trimming took off 1 base at V and 4 bases at J, with 7 bases between the two ends. Germline assignment: CDR1 SGHDN and CDR2 FVKESK. This CDR3 is built from 13 residues. The CDR3: CASSQAGPYGYTF. CDR3 bases: TGTGCCAGCAGCCAAGCGGGACCCTATGGCTACACCTTC.

As for this clone: Other nucleotide sequences in the sample specify the same CDR3. The chain links TRBV20-1 to TRBJ2-7; D possibly corresponds to TRBD2 (5 bases). The CDR3 sequence is 11 residues long. Germline V gives CDR1 DFQATT, CDR2 SNEGSKA (reference sequence). The germline V and J ends were trimmed by 6 bases and 4 bases, with 10 bases remaining between them. The CDR3 DNA is TGCAGTGCGAGTAGGACTTACGAGCAGTACTTC. It yields the protein CSASRTYEQYF.

This clone was observed once. The chain links TRBV19 to TRBJ2-3; perhaps TRBD1 as D (6 bases). Trimming removed 6 bases from V and 11 bases from J, with 15 bases in between. The CDR3 has 12 residues. Germline V lookup: CDR1 LNHDA, CDR2 SQIVND (reference sequence). The CDR3, as DNA: TGTGCCAGTAGCTCCTGGGCGGACAGGCAGTATTTT. Protein product: CASSSWADRQYF.

The CDR3 coding sequence is TGTGCCAGCGTCGGGGATCTCGGGCAGTACTTC. It specifies CASVGDLGQYF. The chain couples TRBV7-2 to TRBJ2-7; possible D gene TRBD2, 5 bases. Germline CDR1 reads SGHTA; CDR2 reads FQGNSA. This CDR3 contains 11 residues. Trimming took off 8 bases at V and 9 bases at J, with 14 bases between the two ends.

V gene TRBV9 combines with J gene TRBJ2-5; D is possibly TRBD1 or TRBD2 (6 bases each). This CDR3 spans 17 amino acids. The V end was cut by 0 bases, the J end by 4 bases, with 19 bases between. The germline CDR1 and CDR2 sequences are SGDLS and YYNGEE. The CDR3 region has the DNA TGTGCCAGCAGCGTAGGTCACGCAGGGGTGGGGGGAGAGACCCAGTACTTC. It specifies CASSVGHAGVGGETQYF.